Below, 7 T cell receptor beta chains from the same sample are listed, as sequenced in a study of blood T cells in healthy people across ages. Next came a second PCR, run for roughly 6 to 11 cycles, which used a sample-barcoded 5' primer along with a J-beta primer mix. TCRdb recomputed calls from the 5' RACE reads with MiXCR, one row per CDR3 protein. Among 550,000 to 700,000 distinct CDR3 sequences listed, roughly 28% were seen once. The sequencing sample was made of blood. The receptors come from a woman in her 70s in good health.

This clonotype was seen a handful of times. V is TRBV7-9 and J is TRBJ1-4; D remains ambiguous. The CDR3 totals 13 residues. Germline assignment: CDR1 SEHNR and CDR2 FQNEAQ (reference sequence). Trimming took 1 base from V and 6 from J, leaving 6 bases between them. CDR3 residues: CASSLGRYEKLFF. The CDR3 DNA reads TGTGCCAGCAGCTTAGGTCGTTATGAAAAACTGTTTTTT.

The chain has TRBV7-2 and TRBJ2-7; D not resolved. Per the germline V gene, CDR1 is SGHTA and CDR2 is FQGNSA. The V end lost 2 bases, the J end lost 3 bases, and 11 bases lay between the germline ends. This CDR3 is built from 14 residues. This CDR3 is CASSLTQSSYEQYF. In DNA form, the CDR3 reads TGTGCCAGCAGCTTAACGCAGTCTAGCTACGAGCAGTACTTC.

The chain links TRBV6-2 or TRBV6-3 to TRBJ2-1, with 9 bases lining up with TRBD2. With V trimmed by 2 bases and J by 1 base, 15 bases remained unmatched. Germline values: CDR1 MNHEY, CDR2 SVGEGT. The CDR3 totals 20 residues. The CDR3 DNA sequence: TGTGCCAGCAGTTACCCGTTTGGCGGGGGGGCTCTTGGGTCCTACAATGAGCAGTTCTTC. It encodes CASSYPFGGGALGSYNEQFF.

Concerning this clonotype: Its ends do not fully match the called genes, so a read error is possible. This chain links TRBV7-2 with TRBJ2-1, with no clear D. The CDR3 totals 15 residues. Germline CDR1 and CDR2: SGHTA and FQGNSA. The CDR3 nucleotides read TGTGCCGGCAGCCTAGGCACTCCCTCCTACAATGAGCAGTTCTTC. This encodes CAGSLGTPSYNEQFF. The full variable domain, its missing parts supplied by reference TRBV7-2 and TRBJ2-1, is GAGVSQSPSNKVTEKGKDVELRCDPISGHTALYWYRQSLGQGLEFLIYFQGNSAPDKSGLPSDRFSAERTGGSVSTLTIQRTQQEDSAVYLCAGSLGTPSYNEQFFGPGTRLTVL.

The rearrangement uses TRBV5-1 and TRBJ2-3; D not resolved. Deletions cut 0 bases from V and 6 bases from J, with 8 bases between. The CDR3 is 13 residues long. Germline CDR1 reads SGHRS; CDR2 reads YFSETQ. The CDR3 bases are TGCGCCAGCAGCTTGGAGTCGGGCGATACGCAGTATTTT. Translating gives CASSLESGDTQYF. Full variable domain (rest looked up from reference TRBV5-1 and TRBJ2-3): KAGVTQTPRYLIKTRGQQVTLSCSPISGHRSVSWYQQTPGQGLQFLFEYFSETQRNKGNFPGRFSGRQFSNSRSEMNVSTLELGDSALYLCASSLESGDTQYFGPGTRLTVL.

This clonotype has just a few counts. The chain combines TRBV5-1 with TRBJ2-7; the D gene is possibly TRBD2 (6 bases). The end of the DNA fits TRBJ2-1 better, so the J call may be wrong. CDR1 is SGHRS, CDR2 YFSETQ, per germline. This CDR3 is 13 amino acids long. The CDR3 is CASTAGINNEQFF. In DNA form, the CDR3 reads TGCGCCAGCACCGCGGGGATCAACAATGAGCAGTTCTTC.

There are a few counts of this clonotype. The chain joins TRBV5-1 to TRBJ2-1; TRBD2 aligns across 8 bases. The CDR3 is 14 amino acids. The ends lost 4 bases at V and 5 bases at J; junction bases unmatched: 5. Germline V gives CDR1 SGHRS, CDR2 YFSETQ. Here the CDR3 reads CASSQRGNHNEQFF. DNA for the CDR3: TGCGCCAGCAGCCAGCGGGGGAACCACAATGAGCAGTTCTTC.